This T cell receptor beta chain was retrieved from a study of graft-versus-host responses after intestinal transplantation. Study at large: Recipients across the board were started on anti-thymocyte globulin induction, then kept on tacrolimus and steroids for two to three years. Whole-study results and caveats: The highest levels of circulating GvH clones went along with early declines in HvG clones after transplant. Graft-versus-host to host-versus-graft clonal ratios in allografts were high in patients with graft-donor T cell macrochimerism. Recipient-marrow GvH clones were detected, some having first appeared in ileum or blood.

About this clone itself: Its matching antigen is unknown.

The method was immunoSEQ multiplex PCR; TCRdb's version includes in-frame clones alone and lacks a portion of them. Of about 88,000 clones listed, roughly 92% are singletons. This clonotype originated in a human donor who received an intestinal transplant. The source material was unstimulated CD4+ T cells sorted from spleen or lymph node cells, sampled before intestinal transplant.

CDR3 DNA: TGTGCCAGCAGCCGAGGGACGCGATACAATGAGCAGTTCTTC. It translates to CASSRGTRYNEQFF. This chain links TRBV12-1 with TRBJ2-1. TRBV12-1 is labeled a pseudogene. This CDR3 contains 14 residues.